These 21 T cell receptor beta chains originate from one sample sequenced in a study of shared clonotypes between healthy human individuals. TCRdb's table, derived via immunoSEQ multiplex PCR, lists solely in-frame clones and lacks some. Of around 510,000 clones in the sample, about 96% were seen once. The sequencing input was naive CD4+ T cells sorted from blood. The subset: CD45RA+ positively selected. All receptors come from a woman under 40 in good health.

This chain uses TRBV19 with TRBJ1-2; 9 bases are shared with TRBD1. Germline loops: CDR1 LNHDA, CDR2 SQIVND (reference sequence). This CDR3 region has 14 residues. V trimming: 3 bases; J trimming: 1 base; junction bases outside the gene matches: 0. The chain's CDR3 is CASSMGQGNYGYTF. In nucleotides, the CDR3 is TGTGCCAGTAGTATGGGACAGGGTAACTATGGCTACACCTTC.

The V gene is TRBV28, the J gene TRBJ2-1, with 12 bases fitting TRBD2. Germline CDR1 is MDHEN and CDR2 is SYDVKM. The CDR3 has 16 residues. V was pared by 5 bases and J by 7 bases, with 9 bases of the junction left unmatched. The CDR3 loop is CASSPLAGGPGNEQFF. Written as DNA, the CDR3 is TGTGCCAGCAGTCCTCTAGCGGGAGGGCCGGGTAATGAGCAGTTCTTC.

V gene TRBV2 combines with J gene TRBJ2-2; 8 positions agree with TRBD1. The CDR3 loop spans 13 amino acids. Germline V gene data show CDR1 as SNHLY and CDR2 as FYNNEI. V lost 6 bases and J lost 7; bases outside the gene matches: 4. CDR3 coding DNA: TGTGCCAGCAGCGGACAGGGAATCGGGGAGCTGTTTTTT. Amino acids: CASSGQGIGELFF.

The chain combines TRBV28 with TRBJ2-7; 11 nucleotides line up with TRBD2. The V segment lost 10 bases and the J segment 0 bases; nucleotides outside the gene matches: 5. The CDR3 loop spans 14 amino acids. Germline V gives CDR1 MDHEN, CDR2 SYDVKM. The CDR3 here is CATVLAGVSYEQYF. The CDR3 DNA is TGTGCCACCGTACTAGCGGGAGTCTCCTACGAGCAGTACTTC.

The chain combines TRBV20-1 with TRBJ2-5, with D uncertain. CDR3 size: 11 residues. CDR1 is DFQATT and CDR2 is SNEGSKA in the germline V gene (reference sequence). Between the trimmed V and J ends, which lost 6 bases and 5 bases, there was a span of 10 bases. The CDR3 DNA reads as TGCAGTGCCTTTTTCCTGGAGACCCAGTACTTC. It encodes CSAFFLETQYF.

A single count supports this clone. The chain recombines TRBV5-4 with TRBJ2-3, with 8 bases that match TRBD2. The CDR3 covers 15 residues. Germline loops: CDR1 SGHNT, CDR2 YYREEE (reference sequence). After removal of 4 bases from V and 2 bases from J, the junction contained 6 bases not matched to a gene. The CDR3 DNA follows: TGTGCCAGCAGCCCGCGGGGGGCGATCACAGATACGCAGTATTTT. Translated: CASSPRGAITDTQYF.

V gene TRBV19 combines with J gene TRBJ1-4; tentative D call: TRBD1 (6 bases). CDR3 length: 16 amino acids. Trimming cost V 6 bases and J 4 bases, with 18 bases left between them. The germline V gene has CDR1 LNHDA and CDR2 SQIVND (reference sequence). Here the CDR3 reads CASRGLGTKLNEKLFF. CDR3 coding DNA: TGTGCCAGTAGGGGGCTGGGGACAAAGCTTAATGAAAAACTGTTTTTT.

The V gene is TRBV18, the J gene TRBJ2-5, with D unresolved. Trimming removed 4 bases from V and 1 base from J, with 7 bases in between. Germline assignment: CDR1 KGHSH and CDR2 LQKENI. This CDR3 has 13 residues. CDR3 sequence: CASSRGAQETQYF. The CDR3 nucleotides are TGTGCCAGCTCACGCGGAGCCCAAGAGACCCAGTACTTC.

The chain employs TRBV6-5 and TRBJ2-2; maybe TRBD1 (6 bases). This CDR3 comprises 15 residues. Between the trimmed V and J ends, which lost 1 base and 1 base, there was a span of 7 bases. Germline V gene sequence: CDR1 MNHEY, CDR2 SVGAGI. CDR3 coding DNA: TGTGCCAGCAGTTACTTGGACAGGAACACCGGGGAGCTGTTTTTT. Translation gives CASSYLDRNTGELFF.

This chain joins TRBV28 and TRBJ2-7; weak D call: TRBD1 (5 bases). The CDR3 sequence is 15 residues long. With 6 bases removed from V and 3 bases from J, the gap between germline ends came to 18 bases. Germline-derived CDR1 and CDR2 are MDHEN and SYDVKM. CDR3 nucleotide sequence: TGTGCCAGCAGGGACACCAGCCCAGCGCTCTACGAGCAGTACTTC. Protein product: CASRDTSPALYEQYF.

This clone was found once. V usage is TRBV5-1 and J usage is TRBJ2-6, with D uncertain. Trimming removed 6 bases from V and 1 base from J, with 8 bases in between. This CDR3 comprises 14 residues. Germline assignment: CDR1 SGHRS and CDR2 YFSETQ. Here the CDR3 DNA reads TGCGCCAGCACGAAAACATCTGGGGCCAACGTCCTGACTTTC. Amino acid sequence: CASTKTSGANVLTF.

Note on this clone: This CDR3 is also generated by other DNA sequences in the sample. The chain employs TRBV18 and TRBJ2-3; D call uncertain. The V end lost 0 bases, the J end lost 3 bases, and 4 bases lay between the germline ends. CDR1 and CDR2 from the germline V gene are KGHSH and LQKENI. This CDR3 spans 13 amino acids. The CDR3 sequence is CASSPPSTDTQYF. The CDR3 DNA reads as TGTGCCAGCTCACCACCTTCGACAGATACGCAGTATTTT.

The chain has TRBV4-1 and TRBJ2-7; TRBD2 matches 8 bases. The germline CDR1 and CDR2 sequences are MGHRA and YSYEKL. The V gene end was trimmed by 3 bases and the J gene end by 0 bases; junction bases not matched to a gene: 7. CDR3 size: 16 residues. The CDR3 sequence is CASSQETSVSSYEQYF. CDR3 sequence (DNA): TGCGCCAGCAGCCAGGAGACTAGCGTGAGCTCCTACGAGCAGTACTTC.

The CDR3 region is CASSQVRLKNEQFF. DNA of the CDR3: TGCGCCAGCAGCCAGGTCCGATTAAAGAATGAGCAGTTCTTC. The chain combines TRBV4-1 with TRBJ2-1; D is uncertain. CDR1 is MGHRA, CDR2 YSYEKL, per germline. The V and J ends lost 3 bases and 7 bases respectively, with 13 bases between them. The CDR3 totals 14 residues.

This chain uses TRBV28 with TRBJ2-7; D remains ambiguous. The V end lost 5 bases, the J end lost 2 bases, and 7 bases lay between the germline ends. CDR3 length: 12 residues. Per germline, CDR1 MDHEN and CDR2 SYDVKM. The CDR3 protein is CASSISAYEQYF. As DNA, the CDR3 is TGTGCCAGCAGTATCTCAGCCTACGAGCAGTACTTC.

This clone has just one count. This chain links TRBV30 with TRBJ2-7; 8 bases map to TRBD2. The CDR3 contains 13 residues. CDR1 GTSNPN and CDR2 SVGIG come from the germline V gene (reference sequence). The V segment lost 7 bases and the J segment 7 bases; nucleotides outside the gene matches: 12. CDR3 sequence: CAYGLAAAGEQYF. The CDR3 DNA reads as TGTGCCTACGGACTAGCCGCGGCGGGGGAGCAGTACTTC.

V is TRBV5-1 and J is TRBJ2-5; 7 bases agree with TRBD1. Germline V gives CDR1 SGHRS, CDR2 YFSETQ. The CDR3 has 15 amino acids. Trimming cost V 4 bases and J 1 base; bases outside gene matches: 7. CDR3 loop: CASSLRQGLQETQYF. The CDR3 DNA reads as TGCGCCAGCAGCCTAAGACAGGGCCTCCAAGAGACCCAGTACTTC.

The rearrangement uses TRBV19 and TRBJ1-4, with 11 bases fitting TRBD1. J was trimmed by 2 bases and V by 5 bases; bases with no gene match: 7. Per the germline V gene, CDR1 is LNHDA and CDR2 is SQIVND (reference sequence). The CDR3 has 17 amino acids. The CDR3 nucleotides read TGTGCCAGTAGTCCCCGGGACAGGGGGAAGACTAATGAAAAACTGTTTTTT. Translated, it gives CASSPRDRGKTNEKLFF.

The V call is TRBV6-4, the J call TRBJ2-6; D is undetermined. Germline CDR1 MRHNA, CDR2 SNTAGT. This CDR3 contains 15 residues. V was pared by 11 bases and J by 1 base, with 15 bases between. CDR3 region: CAGHLVGSGANVLTF. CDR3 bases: TGTGCCGGTCACCTCGTGGGGTCTGGGGCCAACGTCCTGACTTTC.

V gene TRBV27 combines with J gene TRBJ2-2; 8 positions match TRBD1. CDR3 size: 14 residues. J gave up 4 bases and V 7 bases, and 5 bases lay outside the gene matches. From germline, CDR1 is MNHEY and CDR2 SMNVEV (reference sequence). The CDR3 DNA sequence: TGTGCCAGCAACGACAGGGGAACCACCGGGGAGCTGTTTTTT. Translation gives CASNDRGTTGELFF.

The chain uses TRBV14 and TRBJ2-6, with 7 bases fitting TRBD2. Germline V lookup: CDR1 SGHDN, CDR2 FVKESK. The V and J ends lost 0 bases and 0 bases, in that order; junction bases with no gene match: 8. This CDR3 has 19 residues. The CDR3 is CASSQERGRGRSGANVLTF. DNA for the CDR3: TGTGCCAGCAGCCAAGAACGGGGGAGGGGCCGCTCTGGGGCCAACGTCCTGACTTTC.